A selection of T cell receptor beta chains follows, all from one sample in a study of beta chain features in type 1 diabetes. Assay: immunoSEQ multiplex PCR; the TCRdb copy retains only in-frame clones and omits some. The profile shows roughly 700,000 clones, around an eighth of them singletons. Material for sequencing was naive CD4+ T cells from blood. All receptors derive from a man aged 18-30 years with type 1 diabetes. CDR3s include the opening cysteine and the closing phenylalanine or tryptophan. D genes are given only for firm matches. Clone size is shown for a subset of rows, as once, few, many or a class of expanded clone.

clone size: few
D gene: TRBD1
J gene: TRBJ1-2
V gene: TRBV6-5
CDR3 DNA: TGTGCCAGCAGTATCGGACAGGGAGGTTATGGCTACACCTTC
CDR3 protein: CASSIGQGGYGYTF

clone size: -
D gene: TRBD1
J gene: TRBJ2-1
V gene: TRBV7-2
CDR3 DNA: TGTGCCAGCAGCTCCCGGGACAGGGGGCGGAATGAGCAGTTCTTC
CDR3 protein: CASSSRDRGRNEQFF

clone size: few
D gene: -
J gene: TRBJ1-5
V gene: TRBV18
CDR3 DNA: TGTGCCAGCTCACCAGCCGGTGGGAGCAATCAGCCCCAGCATTTT
CDR3 protein: CASSPAGGSNQPQHF

clone size: few
D gene: -
J gene: TRBJ1-4
V gene: TRBV4-1
CDR3 DNA: TGCGCCAGCAGCCAAGAATCGGGGTTAGCAACTAATGAAAAACTGTTTTTT
CDR3 protein: CASSQESGLATNEKLFF

clone size: few
D gene: -
J gene: TRBJ1-1
V gene: TRBV13
CDR3 DNA: TGTGCCAGCAGCTTAGCGGTACAAAAAGCTTTCTTT
CDR3 protein: CASSLAVQKAFF

clone size: -
D gene: -
J gene: TRBJ2-1
V gene: TRBV2
CDR3 DNA: TGTGCCAGCAGACCTCCCGGGACCGAATACAATGAGCAGTTCTTC
CDR3 protein: CASRPPGTEYNEQFF

clone size: -
D gene: -
J gene: TRBJ1-6
V gene: TRBV19
CDR3 DNA: TGTGCCAGTAGTATGACGGCCGCTTCACCCTGGGATAATTCACCCCTCCACTTT
CDR3 protein: CASSMTAASPWDNSPLHF

clone size: -
D gene: -
J gene: TRBJ1-6
V gene: TRBV28
CDR3 DNA: TGTGCCAGCAGTTTGGCTGGATCACCCCTCCACTTT
CDR3 protein: CASSLAGSPLHF

clone size: -
D gene: TRBD2
J gene: TRBJ2-1
V gene: TRBV6-5
CDR3 DNA: TGTGCCAGCAGAGCCGGGACTAGATACAATGAGCAGTTCTTC
CDR3 protein: CASRAGTRYNEQFF

clone size: -
D gene: TRBD1
J gene: TRBJ2-1
V gene: TRBV9
CDR3 DNA: TGTGCCAGCAGCGCGGACAGGCTTTCCTACAATGAGCAGTTCTTC
CDR3 protein: CASSADRLSYNEQFF